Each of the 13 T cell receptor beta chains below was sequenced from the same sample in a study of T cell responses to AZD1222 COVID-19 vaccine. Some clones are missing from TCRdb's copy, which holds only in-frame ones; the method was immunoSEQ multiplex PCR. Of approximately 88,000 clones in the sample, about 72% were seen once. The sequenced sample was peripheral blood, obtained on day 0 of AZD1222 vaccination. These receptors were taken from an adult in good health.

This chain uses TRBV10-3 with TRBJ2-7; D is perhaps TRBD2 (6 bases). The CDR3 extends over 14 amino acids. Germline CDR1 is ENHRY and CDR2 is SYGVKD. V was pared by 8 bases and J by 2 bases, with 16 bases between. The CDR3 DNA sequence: TGTGCCATCGCGGGGTGGACGGCAACCTACGAGCAGTACTTC. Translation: CAIAGWTATYEQYF.

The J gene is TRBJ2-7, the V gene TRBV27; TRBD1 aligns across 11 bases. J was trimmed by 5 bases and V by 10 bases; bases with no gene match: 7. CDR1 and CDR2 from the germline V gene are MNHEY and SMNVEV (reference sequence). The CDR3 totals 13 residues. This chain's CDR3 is CATAGTGGHEQYF. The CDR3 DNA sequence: TGTGCCACCGCCGGGACAGGGGGACACGAGCAGTACTTC.

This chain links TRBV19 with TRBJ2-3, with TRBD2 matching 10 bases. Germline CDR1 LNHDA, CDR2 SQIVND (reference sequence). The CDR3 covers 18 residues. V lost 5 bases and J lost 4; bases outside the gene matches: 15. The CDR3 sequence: CASSLLLSAGGSADTQYF. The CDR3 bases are TGTGCCAGTAGTTTACTACTATCAGCGGGAGGGTCGGCAGATACGCAGTATTTT.

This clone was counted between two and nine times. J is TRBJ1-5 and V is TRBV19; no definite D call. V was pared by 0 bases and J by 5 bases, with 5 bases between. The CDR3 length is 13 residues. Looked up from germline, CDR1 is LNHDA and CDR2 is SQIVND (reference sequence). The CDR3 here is CASSIDPDQPQHF. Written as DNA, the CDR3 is TGTGCCAGTAGTATAGATCCCGATCAGCCCCAGCATTTT.

The DNA for the CDR3 is TGCAGCGTACGTAGCGGGAGGGCCGAGAGCCCAGATACGCAGTATTTT. It encodes CSVRSGRAESPDTQYF. The chain uses TRBV29-1 and TRBJ2-3; 11 nucleotides align to TRBD2. Germline CDR1 is SQVTM and CDR2 is ANQGSEA. V shed 6 bases and J 4 bases; nucleotides not matched to a gene: 12. This CDR3 is 16 amino acids long.

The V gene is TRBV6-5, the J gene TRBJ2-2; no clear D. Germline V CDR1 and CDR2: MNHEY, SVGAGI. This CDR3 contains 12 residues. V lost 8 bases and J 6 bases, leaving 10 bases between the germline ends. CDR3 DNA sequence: TGTGCCAGCCGAGAATGGTCCGGGGAGCTGTTTTTT. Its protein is CASREWSGELFF.

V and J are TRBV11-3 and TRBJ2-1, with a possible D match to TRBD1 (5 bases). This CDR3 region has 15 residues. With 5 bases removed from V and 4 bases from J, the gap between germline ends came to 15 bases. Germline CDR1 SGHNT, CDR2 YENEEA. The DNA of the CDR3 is TGTGCCAGCAGCCCCCGGCAGGGTAGTTACAATGAGCAGTTCTTC. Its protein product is CASSPRQGSYNEQFF.

The CDR3 DNA sequence: TGTGCCAGCAGACTCGGAAGCTCTGGGGCCAACGTCCTGACTTTC. It yields the protein CASRLGSSGANVLTF. V usage is TRBV2 and J usage is TRBJ2-6; D is unresolved. Per germline, CDR1 SNHLY and CDR2 FYNNEI. V lost 6 bases, J lost 0 bases, and 9 bases lay in between. The CDR3 has 15 residues.

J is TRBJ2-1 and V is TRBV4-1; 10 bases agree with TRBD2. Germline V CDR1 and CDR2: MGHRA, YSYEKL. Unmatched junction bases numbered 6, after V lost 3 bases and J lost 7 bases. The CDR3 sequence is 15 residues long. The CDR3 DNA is TGCGCCAGCAGCCACCCAGCTAGCGGGAGAAATGAGCAGTTCTTC. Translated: CASSHPASGRNEQFF.

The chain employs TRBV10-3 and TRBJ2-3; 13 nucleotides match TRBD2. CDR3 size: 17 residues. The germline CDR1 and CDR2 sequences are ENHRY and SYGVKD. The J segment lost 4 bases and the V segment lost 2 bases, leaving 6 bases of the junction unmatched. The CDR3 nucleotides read TGTGCCATCAGTGAGACTAGCGGGAGGGCCAGGGCAGATACGCAGTATTTT. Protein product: CAISETSGRARADTQYF.

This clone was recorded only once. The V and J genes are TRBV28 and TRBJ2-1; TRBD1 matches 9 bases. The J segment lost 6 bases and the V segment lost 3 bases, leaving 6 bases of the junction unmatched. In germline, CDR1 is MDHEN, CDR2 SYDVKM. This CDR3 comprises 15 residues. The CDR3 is CASSLGTGGFNEQFF. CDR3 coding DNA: TGTGCCAGCAGTTTGGGTACAGGGGGCTTCAATGAGCAGTTCTTC.

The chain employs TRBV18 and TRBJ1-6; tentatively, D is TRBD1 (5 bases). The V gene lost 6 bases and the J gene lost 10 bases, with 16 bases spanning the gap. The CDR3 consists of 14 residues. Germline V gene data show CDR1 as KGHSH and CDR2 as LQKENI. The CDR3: CASSPAGLGSPLHF. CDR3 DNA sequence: TGTGCCAGCTCCCCCGCGGGACTGGGCTCACCCCTCCACTTT.

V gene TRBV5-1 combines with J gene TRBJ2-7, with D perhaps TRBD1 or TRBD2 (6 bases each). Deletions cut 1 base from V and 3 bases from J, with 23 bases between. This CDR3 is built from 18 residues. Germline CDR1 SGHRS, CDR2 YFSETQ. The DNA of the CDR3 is TGCGCCAGCAGCTTGCAATATGGCGGGACAAGCAGCGTCTACGAGCAGTACTTC. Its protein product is CASSLQYGGTSSVYEQYF.